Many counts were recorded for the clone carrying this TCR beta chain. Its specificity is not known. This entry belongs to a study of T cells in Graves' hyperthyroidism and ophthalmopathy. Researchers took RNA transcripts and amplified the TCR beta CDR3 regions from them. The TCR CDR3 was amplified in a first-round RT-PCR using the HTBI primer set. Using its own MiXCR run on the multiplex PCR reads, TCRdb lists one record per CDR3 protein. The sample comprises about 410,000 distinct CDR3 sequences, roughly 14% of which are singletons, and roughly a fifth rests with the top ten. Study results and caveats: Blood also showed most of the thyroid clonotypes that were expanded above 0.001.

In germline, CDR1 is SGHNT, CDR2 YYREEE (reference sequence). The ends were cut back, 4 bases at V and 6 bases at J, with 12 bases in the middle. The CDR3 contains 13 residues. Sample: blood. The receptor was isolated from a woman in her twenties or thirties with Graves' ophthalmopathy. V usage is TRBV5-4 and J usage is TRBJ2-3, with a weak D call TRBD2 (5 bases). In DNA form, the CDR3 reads TGTGCCAGCAGCCCCGGACTGATGGATACGCAGTATTTT. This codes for CASSPGLMDTQYF.